This TCR beta chain was captured by sequencing in a study of T-cell memory formation after mild COVID-19. Study background: TCR clusters were mostly confined to one donor each. Study-level findings and limits: Pre-infection memory contained some responding clones, which suggested that cross-reactive memory had joined.

TCR alpha and TCR beta cDNA libraries carrying sample barcodes and UMIs came from 5'RACE with constant-segment primers. TCRdb reprocessed the 5' RACE reads with MiXCR, giving one entry per CDR3 protein. Of some 100,000 distinct CDR3 sequences in the sample, around 10% were seen once. This clonotype was seen ten or more times. Its target is unknown. Per germline, CDR1 SGHVS and CDR2 FQNEAQ. This CDR3 is built from 11 residues. V lost 2 bases to trimming and J lost 8 bases, with 6 bases between them. The chain employs TRBV7-8 and TRBJ1-1; D gene unclear. The TCR was taken from a man between 18 and 29 years old who had mild COVID-19 (a few samples of this study predate the infection). Cell type and time point are not known. Material for sequencing was PBMCs or a T cell subset sorted from them (not recorded which). Here the CDR3 reads CASSLMQEAFF. The CDR3 DNA reads as TGTGCCAGCAGCTTAATGCAGGAAGCTTTCTTT.